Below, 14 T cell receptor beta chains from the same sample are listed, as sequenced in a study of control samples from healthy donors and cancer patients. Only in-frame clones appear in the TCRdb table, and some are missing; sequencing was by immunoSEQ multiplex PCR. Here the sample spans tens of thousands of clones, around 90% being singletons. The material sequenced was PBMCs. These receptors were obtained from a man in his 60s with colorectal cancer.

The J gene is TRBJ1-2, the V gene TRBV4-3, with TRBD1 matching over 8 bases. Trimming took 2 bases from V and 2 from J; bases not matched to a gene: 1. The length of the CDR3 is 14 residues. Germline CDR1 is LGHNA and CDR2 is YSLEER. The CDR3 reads CASSQWTGNYGYTF. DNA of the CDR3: TGCGCCAGCAGCCAATGGACAGGGAACTATGGCTACACCTTC.

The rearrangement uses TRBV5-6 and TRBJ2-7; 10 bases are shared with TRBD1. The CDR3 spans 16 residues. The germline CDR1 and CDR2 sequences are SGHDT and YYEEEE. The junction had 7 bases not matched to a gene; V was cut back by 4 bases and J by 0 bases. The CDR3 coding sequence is TGTGCCAGCAGCCCCGCGGGGACAGGGGTCTCCTACGAGCAGTACTTC. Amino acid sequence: CASSPAGTGVSYEQYF.

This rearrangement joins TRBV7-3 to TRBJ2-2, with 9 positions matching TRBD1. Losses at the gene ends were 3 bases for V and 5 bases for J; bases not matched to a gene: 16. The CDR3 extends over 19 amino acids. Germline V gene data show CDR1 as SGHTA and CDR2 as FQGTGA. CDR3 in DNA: TGTGCCAGCAGCTTGACGACCTCCTACAGGGGGCTAGGGACCGGGGAGCTGTTTTTT. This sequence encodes CASSLTTSYRGLGTGELFF.

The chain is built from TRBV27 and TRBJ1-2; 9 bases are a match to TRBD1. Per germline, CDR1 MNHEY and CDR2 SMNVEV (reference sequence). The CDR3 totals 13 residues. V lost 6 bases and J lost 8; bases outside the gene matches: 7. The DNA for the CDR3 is TGTGCCAGCAGCCTACAGGGGGCGGTCGGCTACACCTTC. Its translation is CASSLQGAVGYTF.

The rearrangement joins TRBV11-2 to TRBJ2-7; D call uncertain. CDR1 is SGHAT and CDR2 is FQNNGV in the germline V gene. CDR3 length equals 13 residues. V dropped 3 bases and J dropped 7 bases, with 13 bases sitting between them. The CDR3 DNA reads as TGTGCCAGCAGCTTGCCGGGTAGCATGGAGCAGTACTTC. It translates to CASSLPGSMEQYF.

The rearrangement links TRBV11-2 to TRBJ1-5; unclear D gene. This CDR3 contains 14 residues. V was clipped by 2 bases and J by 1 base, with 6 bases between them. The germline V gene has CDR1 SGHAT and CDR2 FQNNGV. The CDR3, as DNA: TGTGCCAGCAGCTTAACGGACAGCAATCAGCCCCAGCATTTT. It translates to CASSLTDSNQPQHF.

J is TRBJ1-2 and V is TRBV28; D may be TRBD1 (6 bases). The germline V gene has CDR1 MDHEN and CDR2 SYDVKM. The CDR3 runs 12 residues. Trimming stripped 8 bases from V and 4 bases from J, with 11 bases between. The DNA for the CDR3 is TGTGCCAGCCTAGGGGGGGGCTATGGCTACACCTTC. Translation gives CASLGGGYGYTF.

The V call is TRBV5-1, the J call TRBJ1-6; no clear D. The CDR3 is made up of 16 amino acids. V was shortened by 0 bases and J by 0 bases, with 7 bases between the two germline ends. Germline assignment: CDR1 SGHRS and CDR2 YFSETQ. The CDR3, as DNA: TGCGCCAGCAGCTTGGACCGGCACTCCTATAATTCACCCCTCCACTTT. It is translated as CASSLDRHSYNSPLHF.

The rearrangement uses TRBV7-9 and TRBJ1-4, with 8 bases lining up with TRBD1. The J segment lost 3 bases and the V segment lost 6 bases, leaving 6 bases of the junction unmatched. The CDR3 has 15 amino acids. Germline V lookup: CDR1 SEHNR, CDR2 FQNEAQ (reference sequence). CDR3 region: CASSSDRGPNEKLFF. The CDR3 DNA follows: TGTGCCAGCAGTTCCGACAGGGGCCCTAATGAAAAACTGTTTTTT. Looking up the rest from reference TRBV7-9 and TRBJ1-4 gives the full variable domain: DTGVSQNPRHKITKRGQNVTFRCDPISEHNRLYWYRQTLGQGPEFLTYFQNEAQLEKSRLLSDRFSAERPKGSFSTLEIQRTEQGDSAMYLCASSSDRGPNEKLFFGSGTQLSVL.

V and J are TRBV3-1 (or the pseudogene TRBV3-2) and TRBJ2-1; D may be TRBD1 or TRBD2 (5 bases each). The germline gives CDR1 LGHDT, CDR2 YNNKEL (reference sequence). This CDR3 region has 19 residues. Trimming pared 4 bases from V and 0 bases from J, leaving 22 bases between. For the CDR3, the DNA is TGTGCCAGCAGCCGGCCTAAGTGGGAGACAGATGGCTCCTACAATGAGCAGTTCTTC. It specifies CASSRPKWETDGSYNEQFF.

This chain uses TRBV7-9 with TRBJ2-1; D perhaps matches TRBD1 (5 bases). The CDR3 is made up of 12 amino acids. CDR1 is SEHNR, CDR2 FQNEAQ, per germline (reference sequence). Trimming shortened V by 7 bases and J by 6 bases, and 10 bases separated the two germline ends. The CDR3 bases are TGTGCCAGCACACGGACATCCAATGAGCAGTTCTTC. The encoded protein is CASTRTSNEQFF.

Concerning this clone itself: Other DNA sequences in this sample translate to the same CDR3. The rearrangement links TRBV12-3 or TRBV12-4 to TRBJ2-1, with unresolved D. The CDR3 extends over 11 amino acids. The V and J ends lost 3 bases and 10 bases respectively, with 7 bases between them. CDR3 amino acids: CASSLAGEQFF. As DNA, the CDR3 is TGTGCCAGCAGTTTGGCCGGAGAGCAGTTCTTC.

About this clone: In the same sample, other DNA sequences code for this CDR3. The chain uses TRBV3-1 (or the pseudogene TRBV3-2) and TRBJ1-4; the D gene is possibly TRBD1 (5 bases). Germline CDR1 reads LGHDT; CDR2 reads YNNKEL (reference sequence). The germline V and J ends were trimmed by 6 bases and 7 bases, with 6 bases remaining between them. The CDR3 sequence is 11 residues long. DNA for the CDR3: TGTGCCAGCAGTCAGGGTGAAAAACTGTTTTTT. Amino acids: CASSQGEKLFF.

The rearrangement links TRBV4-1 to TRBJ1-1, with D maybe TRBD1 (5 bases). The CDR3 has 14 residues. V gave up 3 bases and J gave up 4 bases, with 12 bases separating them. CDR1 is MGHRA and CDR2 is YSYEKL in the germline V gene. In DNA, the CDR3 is TGCGCCAGCAGCCATGGCAGGGAGGCCACTGAAGCTTTCTTT. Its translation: CASSHGREATEAFF.